The sequence of this TCR beta chain was determined in a study of blood T cell repertoires in COVID-19. On the study more broadly: Acute and convalescent COVID-19 samples came from the United States, Italy and Spain. Nucleic acid was either cDNA or gDNA, and it came from T cells, B-cell-depleted T cells, or PBMCs.

This clone showed up just once. As handled by the study authors: Quantification of nucleated cells was approximated via reference gene primer amplification. The protocol was immunoSEQ multiplex PCR, while the TCRdb copy is restricted to in-frame clones and leaves out a portion. Clonal size and the V and J genes are those of that table, whereas D and trimming came from the DNA. The sample gives some 86,000 clones, over 65% of which show up once; more than 12% is in the top ten. This clonotype was sampled from a woman in her seventies with acute or convalescent COVID-19. The specimen was peripheral blood.

The CDR3 DNA sequence: TGTGCCAGCAGCCCGGGACTAGCGGGAGGGCCGGGGGAGACCCAGTACTTC. Amino acids: CASSPGLAGGPGETQYF. This rearrangement joins TRBV11-2 to TRBJ2-5, with 16 positions matching TRBD2. This CDR3 has 17 residues. V lost 5 bases, J lost 5 bases, and 8 bases stayed unmatched. CDR1 and CDR2 (germline): SGHAT, FQNNGV.